This TCR beta chain was profiled in a study of T cells in Graves' hyperthyroidism and ophthalmopathy. RNA transcripts gave rise to amplified TCR beta CDR3 regions. With the HTBI primer set, the TCR CDR3 went through a first round of RT-PCR. TCRdb re-derived calls from the multiplex PCR reads in MiXCR, one entry per CDR3 protein. The sample has fewer than 600,000 distinct CDR3 sequences, around 13% seen once; the top ten hold approximately 13%. Trimming took off 5 bases at V and 9 bases at J, with 14 bases between the two ends. The CDR3 has 13 residues. CDR1 is MNHNS, CDR2 SASEGT, per germline. Whole-study results and caveats: Most thyroid clonotypes that were expanded above 0.001 also turned up in blood.

For this clonotype: Its antigen is currently unknown.

The chain is built from TRBV6-1 and TRBJ2-4; either TRBD1 or TRBD2 may supply D (5 bases each). The receptor's source is a woman aged 35 to 49 with Graves' hyperthyroidism. Input material: blood. The CDR3 loop reads CASSHPAGTIQYF. The CDR3 DNA is TGTGCCAGCAGTCACCCCGCAGGGACCATTCAGTACTTC.